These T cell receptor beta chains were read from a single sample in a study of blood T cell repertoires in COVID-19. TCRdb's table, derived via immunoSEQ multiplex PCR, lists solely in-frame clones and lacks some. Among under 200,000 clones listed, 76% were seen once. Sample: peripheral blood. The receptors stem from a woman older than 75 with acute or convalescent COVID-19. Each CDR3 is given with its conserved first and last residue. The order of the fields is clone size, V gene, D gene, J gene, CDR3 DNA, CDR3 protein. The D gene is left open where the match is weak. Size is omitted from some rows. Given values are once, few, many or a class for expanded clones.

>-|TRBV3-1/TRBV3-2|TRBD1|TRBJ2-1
TGTGCCAGCAGCCTCGGGACAGGGGCAGGGGATGAGCAGTTCTTC
CASSLGTGAGDEQFF
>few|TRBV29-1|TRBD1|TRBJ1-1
TGCAGCGTTGAAGAGAAACGACAGGGGACTTCAGCTTTCTTT
CSVEEKRQGTSAFF
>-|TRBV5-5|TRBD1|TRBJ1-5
TGTGCCAGCAGCTTCGGGACAGGGGAAAATCAGCCCCAGCATTTT
CASSFGTGENQPQHF
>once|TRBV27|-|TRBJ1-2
TGTGCCAGCAGTTGGACGGGGGGTGTTGGCTACACCTTC
CASSWTGGVGYTF
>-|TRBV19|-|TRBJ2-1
TGTGCCAGTACAAGCAGGGTCTCGATCAATGAGCAGTTCTTC
CASTSRVSINEQFF
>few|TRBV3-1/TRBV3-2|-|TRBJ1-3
TGTGCCAGCAGCTTCCGCGGGACGGATGGAAACACCATATATTTT
CASSFRGTDGNTIYF
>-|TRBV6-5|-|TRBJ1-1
TGTGCCAGCACCCACGGTCTCTCAGGCACTGAAGCTTTCTTT
CASTHGLSGTEAFF
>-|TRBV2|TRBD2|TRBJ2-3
TGTGCCAGCGGGAGGACTAGCGGGGAACTTTACTATTTT
CASGRTSGELYYF
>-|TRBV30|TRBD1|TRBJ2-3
TGTGCCTGGGAGGACAGGAGTAACACAGATACGCAGTATTTT
CAWEDRSNTDTQYF
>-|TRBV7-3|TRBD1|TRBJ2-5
TGTGCCAGCAGCTTTGGGACAGACCAAGAGACCCAGTACTTC
CASSFGTDQETQYF
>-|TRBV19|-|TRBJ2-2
TGTGCCAGTAGTGAGACTATCAGTACCGGGGAGCTGTTTTTT
CASSETISTGELFF